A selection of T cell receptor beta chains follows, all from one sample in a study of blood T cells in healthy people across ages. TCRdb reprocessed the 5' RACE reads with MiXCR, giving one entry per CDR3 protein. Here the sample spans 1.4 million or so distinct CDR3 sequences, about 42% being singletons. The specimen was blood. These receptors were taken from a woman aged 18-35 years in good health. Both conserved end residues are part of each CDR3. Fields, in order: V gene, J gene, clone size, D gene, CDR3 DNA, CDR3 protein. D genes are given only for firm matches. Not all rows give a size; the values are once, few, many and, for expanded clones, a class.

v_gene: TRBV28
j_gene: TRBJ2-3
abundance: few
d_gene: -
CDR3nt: TGTGCCAGCAGTTCCTACAGGGAGCTGCCAGATACGCAGTATTTT
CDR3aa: CASSSYRELPDTQYF

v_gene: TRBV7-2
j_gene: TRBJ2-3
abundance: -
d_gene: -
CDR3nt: TGTGCCAGCAGCTTAGGAGAAATTTTGGCGCAGTATTTT
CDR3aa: CASSLGEILAQYF

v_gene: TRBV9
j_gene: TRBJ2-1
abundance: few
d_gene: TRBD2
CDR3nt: TGTGCCAGCAGCGCCGGACTAGCGGGAGGGATATACAATGAGCAGTTCTTC
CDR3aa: CASSAGLAGGIYNEQFF

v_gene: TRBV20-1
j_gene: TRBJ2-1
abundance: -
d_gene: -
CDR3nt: TGCAGTGCGATCACCAGAGACAATGAGCAGTTCTTC
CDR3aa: CSAITRDNEQFF

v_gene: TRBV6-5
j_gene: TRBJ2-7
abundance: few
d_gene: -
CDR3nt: TGTGCCAGCAGTTACTCGATTGTTACTGGCGAGCAGTACTTC
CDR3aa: CASSYSIVTGEQYF

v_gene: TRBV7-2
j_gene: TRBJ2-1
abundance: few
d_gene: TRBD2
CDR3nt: TGTGCCAGTAGCTTCCGGACTAGCTACAATGAGCAGTTCTTC
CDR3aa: CASSFRTSYNEQFF

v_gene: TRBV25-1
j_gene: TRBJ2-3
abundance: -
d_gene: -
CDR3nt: TGTGCCAGCAGTGAAGAGTCCACAGTAAGAAGCGCAGATACGCAGTATTTT
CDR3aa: CASSEESTVRSADTQYF

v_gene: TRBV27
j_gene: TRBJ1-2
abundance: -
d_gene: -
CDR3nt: TGTGCCAGCAGTTTTGCGGAACACTATGGCTACACCTTC
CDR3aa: CASSFAEHYGYTF

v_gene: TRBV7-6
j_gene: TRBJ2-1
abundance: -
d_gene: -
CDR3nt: TGTGCCAGCAGCCAGAGGGACCGGGTCGGGGAGCAGTTCTTC
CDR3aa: CASSQRDRVGEQFF

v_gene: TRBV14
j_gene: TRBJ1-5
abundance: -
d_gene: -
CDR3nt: TGTGCCAGCAGCCAGAATGAGGGACAGCCCCAGCATTTT
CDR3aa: CASSQNEGQPQHF

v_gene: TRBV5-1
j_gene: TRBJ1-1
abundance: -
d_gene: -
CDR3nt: TGCGCCAGCAGCTTACAACAGGCGAACACTGAAGCTTTCTTT
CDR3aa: CASSLQQANTEAFF

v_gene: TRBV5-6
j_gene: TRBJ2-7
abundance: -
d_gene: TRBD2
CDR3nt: TGTGCCAGCAGCCCCCGGGGTGCGGGGGATTACGAGCAGTACTTC
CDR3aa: CASSPRGAGDYEQYF

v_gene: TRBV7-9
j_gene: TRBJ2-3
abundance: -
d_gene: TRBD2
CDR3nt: TGTGCCAGCAGGAGAGGTCTAGCGGGAGGAAGCACAGATACGCAGTATTTT
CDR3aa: CASRRGLAGGSTDTQYF